What follows are 10 T cell receptor beta chains derived from one specimen sequenced in a study of T-cell reconstitution after alpha-beta-depleted transplantation in children. General study results and limits: Among T cells one year after transplant, newly produced cells accounted for most counts and diversity.

Unique molecular identifiers were incorporated into the prepared TCRbeta library. In TCRdb, the PCR reads were re-called with MiXCR into one record per CDR3 protein. In the table there are 330,000 or so distinct CDR3 sequences, around 7.3% of which are singletons. Which antigens these TCRs recognize remains unknown. Sample: peripheral blood, taken 360 days after TCRalphabeta/CD19-depleted stem cell transplant. All receptors derive from a female patient aged 2-9 years who had a stem cell transplant for Fanconi anemia, so the T cells may come from the graft donor.

The chain links TRBV20-1 to TRBJ1-1; D is unclear. Germline V lookup: CDR1 DFQATT, CDR2 SNEGSKA (reference sequence). V gave up 6 bases and J gave up 4 bases, with 6 bases separating them. The CDR3 runs 10 residues. Here the CDR3 DNA reads TGCAGTGCAGCAGTCACTGAAGCTTTCTTT. Residues: CSAAVTEAFF.

The table lists this clonotype with many counts. The chain carries TRBV7-3 and TRBJ2-1; D unclear. Germline CDR1 and CDR2: SGHTA and FQGTGA. Between the trimmed V and J ends, which lost 1 base and 1 base, there was a span of 8 bases. The CDR3 runs 15 residues. CDR3 bases: TGTGCCAGCAGCTTAAGGGCAGTTTCCTACAATGAGCAGTTCTTC. Its translation is CASSLRAVSYNEQFF. Looking up the rest from reference TRBV7-3 and TRBJ2-1 gives the full variable domain: GAGVSQTPSNKVTEKGKYVELRCDPISGHTALYWYRQSLGQGPEFLIYFQGTGAADDSGLPNDRFFAVRPEGSVSTLKIQRTERGDSAVYLCASSLRAVSYNEQFFGPGTRLTVL.

At least ten counts were recorded for this clonotype. This chain uses TRBV12-3 or TRBV12-4 with TRBJ2-1; 11 bases are a match to TRBD2. The CDR3 consists of 14 residues. Losses at the gene ends were 6 bases for V and 10 bases for J; bases not matched to a gene: 8. The CDR3 loop is CASRRSGGAGEQFF. CDR3 in DNA: TGTGCCAGCAGACGTAGCGGGGGGGCAGGGGAGCAGTTCTTC.

The chain recombines TRBV7-9 with TRBJ1-1, with D possibly being TRBD1 (5 bases). CDR3 length equals 15 residues. Germline CDR1 SEHNR, CDR2 FQNEAQ (reference sequence). Trimming pared 5 bases from V and 0 bases from J, leaving 13 bases between. The CDR3 coding sequence is TGTGCCAGCAGCACTCCGAGACAGTTGAACACTGAAGCTTTCTTT. It specifies CASSTPRQLNTEAFF.

This clonotype was seen at least ten times. This chain uses TRBV20-1 with TRBJ1-1; D uncertain. The length of the CDR3 is 14 residues. In germline, CDR1 is DFQATT, CDR2 SNEGSKA (reference sequence). Trimming removed 6 bases from V and 2 bases from J, with 16 bases in between. This CDR3 reads CSALIGQANTEAFF. Written as DNA, the CDR3 is TGCAGTGCCCTAATTGGCCAGGCTAACACTGAAGCTTTCTTT.

This clonotype has a handful of counts. The V call is TRBV7-2, the J call TRBJ2-5; 8 bases match TRBD2. This CDR3 comprises 15 residues. With 1 base clipped from V and 5 bases from J, the junction kept 6 bases outside the gene matches. Per germline, CDR1 SGHTA and CDR2 FQGNSA. The DNA for the CDR3 is TGTGCCAGCAGCTTAGAGCGGGGGCCGGGGGAGACCCAGTACTTC. It encodes CASSLERGPGETQYF.

This clonotype was counted ten times or more. This chain connects TRBV11-2 to TRBJ1-2, with D hard to call. Looked up from germline, CDR1 is SGHAT and CDR2 is FQNNGV. The CDR3 spans 14 residues. V lost 6 bases, J lost 1 base, and 12 bases lay in between. Here the CDR3 DNA reads TGTGCCAGCAGACAACATGGACGTAACTATGGCTACACCTTC. It translates to CASRQHGRNYGYTF.

This clonotype was counted ten times or more. The chain carries TRBV6-2 or TRBV6-3 and TRBJ1-5; D is undetermined. V lost 5 bases and J lost 7, with 12 bases in between. Germline V gene data show CDR1 as MNHEY and CDR2 as SVGEGT. This CDR3 spans 13 amino acids. CDR3 bases: TGTGCCAGCAGTCCTACGTGGTACCAGCCCCAGCATTTT. Protein product: CASSPTWYQPQHF.

In this sample, this clonotype turned up many times. The genes are TRBV28 and TRBJ1-1; no clear D gene. The V gene lost 7 bases and the J gene lost 1 base, with 13 bases spanning the gap. The CDR3 runs 14 residues. Germline V gene data show CDR1 as MDHEN and CDR2 as SYDVKM. The chain's CDR3 is CASTTGVGNTEAFF. The CDR3 DNA reads TGTGCCAGCACTACCGGGGTAGGGAACACTGAAGCTTTCTTT.

The table lists this clonotype with a few counts. The genes are TRBV30 and TRBJ2-3; TRBD2 matches at 7 bases. The germline V gene encodes CDR1 GTSNPN and CDR2 SVGIG (reference sequence). The V gene end was trimmed by 2 bases and the J gene end by 5 bases; junction bases not matched to a gene: 4. This CDR3 contains 13 residues. The CDR3: CAWSLIAGDTQYF. Written as DNA, the CDR3 is TGTGCCTGGAGTCTAATAGCGGGAGATACGCAGTATTTT. Together with reference TRBV30 and TRBJ2-3, the CDR3 gives the full variable domain: SQTIHQWPATLVQPVGSPLSLECTVEGTSNPNLYWYRQAAGRGLQLLFYSVGIGQISSEVPQNLSASRPQDRQFILSSKKLLLSDSGFYLCAWSLIAGDTQYFGPGTRLTVL.